The rows below give T cell receptor beta chains drawn from one sample of a study of graft-versus-host responses after intestinal transplantation. Libraries were prepared by immunoSEQ multiplex PCR; TCRdb keeps only in-frame clonotypes and omits some of them. The sample has 95,000 to 130,000 clones, approximately 90% seen once. These TCRs are of unknown antigen specificity. This material consisted of unstimulated CD4+ T cells sorted from spleen or lymph node cells, taken before intestinal transplant. Source of these receptors: a human donor who received an intestinal transplant. Each CDR3 is given with its conserved first and last residue. The D gene is left open where the match is weak. Some rows mark clone size as missing; the rest say once, few, many or name a class of expanded clone.

j_call,v_call,clone_size,d_call,cdr3_nt,cdr3_aa
TRBJ2-7,TRBV5-1,NA,TRBD2,TGCGCCAGCAGCTTGAGCGGGGGCCTCTCCTACGAGCAGTACTTC,CASSLSGGLSYEQYF
TRBJ1-1,TRBV6-8,NA,NA,TGTGCCAGCAGTTACTCCCCTGAAAAGATTAGGGGCTTGGGTACTGAAGCTTTCTTT,CASSYSPEKIRGLGTEAFF
TRBJ2-5,TRBV7-2,NA,TRBD1,TGTGCCAGCAGCTTAGTAGTTGGGGGGCAGGGGGCGACCCAGTACTTC,CASSLVVGGQGATQYF
TRBJ1-4,TRBV28,NA,NA,TGTGCCAGCAGTTTATGGGGGCCCAGTAATGAAAAACTGTTTTTT,CASSLWGPSNEKLFF
TRBJ2-1,TRBV4-2,NA,NA,TGTGCCAGCAGCCAAGACTGGGACTTCTACAATGAGCAGTTCTTC,CASSQDWDFYNEQFF
TRBJ1-1,TRBV5-5,NA,TRBD1,TGTGCCAGCAGCTTGTCAGGGACAGGGAGTAGGACTGAAGCTTTCTTT,CASSLSGTGSRTEAFF
TRBJ2-1,TRBV19,NA,NA,TGTGCCAGTAGTCCCCCCCCCTCTAATGAGCAGTTCTTC,CASSPPPSNEQFF
TRBJ1-2,TRBV4-3,few,NA,TGCGCCAGCAGCCAAGAATTGCGGGCCGAGAGGTATGGCTACACCTTC,CASSQELRAERYGYTF
TRBJ1-1,TRBV14,NA,NA,TGTGCCAGCAGCCAAGAGGGGAGGCCGAACACTGAAGCTTTCTTT,CASSQEGRPNTEAFF
TRBJ2-3,TRBV7-9,NA,NA,TGTGCCAGCAGCCCCCTTCGGGGGATGGGCACAGATACGCAGTATTTT,CASSPLRGMGTDTQYF
TRBJ2-3,TRBV19,NA,TRBD2,TGTGCCAGTAGCCCGGGGGGGCTAGATACGCAGTATTTT,CASSPGGLDTQYF
TRBJ1-1,TRBV7-3,NA,TRBD1,TGTGCCAGCAGCATCACAGGGGGCGGAAAGAACACTGAAGCTTTCTTT,CASSITGGGKNTEAFF
TRBJ1-1,TRBV2,NA,NA,TGTGCCAGCTCAATTGGGAGGAACACTGAAGCTTTCTTT,CASSIGRNTEAFF
TRBJ1-2,TRBV25-1,few,TRBD1,TGTGCCAGCAGGCAACAGGGGGGGTATGAGGGCTACACCTTC,CASRQQGGYEGYTF
TRBJ1-2,TRBV5-6,once,TRBD1,TGTGCCAGCAGCCTATACAGGGGCAGGGGCTATGGCTACACCTTC,CASSLYRGRGYGYTF
TRBJ2-1,TRBV4-1,NA,TRBD2,TGCGCCAGCAGCCCGACTAGCGGGGGGCCCCTCTACAATGAGCAGTTCTTC,CASSPTSGGPLYNEQFF
TRBJ1-6,TRBV6-6,NA,TRBD1,TGTGCCAGCAGTTATTCCGGACAGGGGTTTTCACCCCTCCACTTT,CASSYSGQGFSPLHF
TRBJ1-3,TRBV10-3,NA,NA,TGTGCCATCAGTAAGGACAGCCTACTCCGGGACACTGGAAACACCATATATTTT,CAISKDSLLRDTGNTIYF
TRBJ1-5,TRBV18,NA,NA,TGTGCCAGCTCAATCGGGGAGGATCAGCCCCAGCATTTT,CASSIGEDQPQHF
TRBJ2-5,TRBV7-9,NA,NA,TGTGCCAGCAGCTTAGTTCCTCACGTTAAGCTGGAAGAGACCCAGTACTTC,CASSLVPHVKLEETQYF
TRBJ2-6,TRBV29-1,NA,NA,TGCAGCGTTCAGACTAGTCCTGGGGCCAACGTCCTGACTTTC,CSVQTSPGANVLTF
TRBJ1-1,TRBV10-3,NA,NA,TGTGCCACGAGACGGACAGAAGAAAACACTGAAGCTTTCTTT,CATRRTEENTEAFF
TRBJ2-5,TRBV5-4,NA,TRBD2,TGTGCCAGCAGCCCGGGACTAGCAAGAGAGACCCAGTACTTC,CASSPGLARETQYF
TRBJ1-2,TRBV7-2,NA,TRBD1,TGTGCCAGCAGGCCGGGACAGACGACTTATGGCTACACCTTC,CASRPGQTTYGYTF
TRBJ1-1,TRBV27,NA,TRBD1,TGTGCCAGCAGGGATCCCGGGACAGTGAACACTGAAGCTTTCTTT,CASRDPGTVNTEAFF
TRBJ2-1,TRBV7-9,NA,NA,TGTGCCAGCAGCCCTCACGGAGGTGAGCAGTTCTTC,CASSPHGGEQFF
TRBJ2-7,TRBV29-1,NA,NA,TGCAGCGCAACACAGGGGGGAGGGTACGAGCAGTACTTC,CSATQGGGYEQYF
TRBJ2-5,TRBV30,NA,TRBD2,TGTGCCTGGAGAGCGGGAGCTAGGGAGACCCAGTACTTC,CAWRAGARETQYF
TRBJ2-5,TRBV6-5,NA,TRBD2,TGTGCCAGCAGTTACTGGGGGGGGAATCAAGAGACCCAGTACTTC,CASSYWGGNQETQYF
TRBJ1-2,TRBV6-1,NA,TRBD1,TGTGCCAGCACCAGGACAGGGGCCAACTATGGCTACACCTTC,CASTRTGANYGYTF
TRBJ1-2,TRBV7-9,NA,NA,TGTGCCAGCAGCCAAACAGGCCTACTCTATGGCTACACCTTC,CASSQTGLLYGYTF
TRBJ1-2,TRBV29-1,once,NA,TGCAGCGTTGATAGAGGCTACACCTTC,CSVDRGYTF
TRBJ2-2,TRBV2,NA,NA,TGTGCCAGCAGTTCGGAGGCAACCGGGGAGCTGTTTTTT,CASSSEATGELFF
TRBJ2-7,TRBV5-1,NA,TRBD2,TGCGCCAGCAGCTTGGGACTAGCGGTTTACGAGCAGTACTTC,CASSLGLAVYEQYF
TRBJ2-7,TRBV7-9,NA,TRBD1,TGTGCCAGCAGCTTAGACGCAGGGGGCTACGAGCAGTACTTC,CASSLDAGGYEQYF
TRBJ2-1,TRBV29-1,few,NA,TGCAGCGTTGAGAACGGGTACAATGAGCAGTTCTTC,CSVENGYNEQFF
TRBJ1-1,TRBV19,NA,TRBD1,TGTGCCAGTAGTAACCGACAGGGAGGACAAGCTTTCTTT,CASSNRQGGQAFF
TRBJ2-2,TRBV7-8,NA,TRBD2,TGTGCCAGCAGCGGAGGCGGGGGGTCGAACACCGGGGAGCTGTTTTTT,CASSGGGGSNTGELFF
TRBJ2-7,TRBV5-1,NA,TRBD1,TGCGCCAGCAGCTTGGGGGATAGACAGGGCAAGGGCGAGCAGTACTTC,CASSLGDRQGKGEQYF
TRBJ2-6,TRBV15,NA,NA,TGTGCCACCAGCAGAGATTGGGCAACTGGGGCCAACGTCCTGACTTTC,CATSRDWATGANVLTF
TRBJ2-3,TRBV7-3,NA,TRBD2,TGTGCCAGCAGCTTGGGAGGGCCCACCCTATCAGATACGCAGTATTTT,CASSLGGPTLSDTQYF
TRBJ1-5,TRBV7-2,NA,TRBD1,TGTGCCAGCAGCCCGGGACAGGGCCAGCCCCAGCATTTT,CASSPGQGQPQHF
TRBJ2-7,TRBV21-1,NA,NA,TGTGCCAGCAGATGGACAGGGGGGTACGAGCAGTACTTC,CASRWTGGYEQYF
TRBJ2-1,TRBV5-1,NA,TRBD2,TGCGCCAGCAGTGGTGCGGGAGCCTACAATGAGCAGTTCTTC,CASSGAGAYNEQFF
TRBJ2-1,TRBV5-4,NA,TRBD1,TGTGCCAGCAGTTTACCGGGACAGGGTATCAATGAGCAGTTCTTC,CASSLPGQGINEQFF
TRBJ1-1,TRBV7-8,NA,NA,TGTGCCAGCAGCGGCCAGACAGGGAACACTGAAGCTTTCTTT,CASSGQTGNTEAFF
TRBJ1-5,TRBV6-1,once,TRBD1,TGTGCCAGCAGTGAAATTTGGGACAGAAATCAGCCCCAGCATTTT,CASSEIWDRNQPQHF
TRBJ1-1,TRBV6-5,few,NA,TGTGCCAGCAGACAGGGCACTGAAGCTTTCTTT,CASRQGTEAFF
TRBJ2-3,TRBV6-6,NA,NA,TGTGCCAGCAGTTACTCGGGACTTTTCACAGATACGCAGTATTTT,CASSYSGLFTDTQYF
TRBJ2-4,TRBV2,NA,TRBD1,TGTGCCAGCAGTCCCGACAGGGCCTCAAACATTCAGTACTTC,CASSPDRASNIQYF
TRBJ2-1,TRBV6-6,NA,TRBD2,TGTGCCAGCACCCTAGCGGGGCCATACGAGCAGTTCTTC,CASTLAGPYEQFF
TRBJ1-1,TRBV7-2,NA,NA,TGTGCCAGCAGCACCTTAGGAGGGAACACTGAAGCTTTCTTT,CASSTLGGNTEAFF
TRBJ2-3,TRBV19,NA,TRBD1,TGTGCCAAACGGGACAGAGGCACAGATACGCAGTATTTT,CAKRDRGTDTQYF
TRBJ2-7,TRBV5-1,NA,NA,TGCGCCAGCAGCTCTCCTAGCAGCGAGCAGTACTTC,CASSSPSSEQYF
TRBJ2-5,TRBV5-1,NA,TRBD1,TGCGCCAGCAGGAGGGACAGCCAAGAGACCCAGTACTTC,CASRRDSQETQYF